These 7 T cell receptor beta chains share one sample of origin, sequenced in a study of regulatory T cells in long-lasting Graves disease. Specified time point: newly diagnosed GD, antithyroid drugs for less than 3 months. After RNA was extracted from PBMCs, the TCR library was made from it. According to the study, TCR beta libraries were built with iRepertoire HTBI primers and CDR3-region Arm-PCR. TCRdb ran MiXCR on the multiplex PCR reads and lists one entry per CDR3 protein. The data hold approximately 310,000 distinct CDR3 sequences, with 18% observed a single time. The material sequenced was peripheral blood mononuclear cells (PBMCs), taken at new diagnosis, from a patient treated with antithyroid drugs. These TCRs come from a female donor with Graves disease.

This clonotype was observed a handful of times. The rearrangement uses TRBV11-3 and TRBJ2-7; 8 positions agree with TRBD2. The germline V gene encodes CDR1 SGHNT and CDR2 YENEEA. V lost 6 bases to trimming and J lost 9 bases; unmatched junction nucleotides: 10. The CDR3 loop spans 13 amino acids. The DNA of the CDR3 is TGTGCCAGCAGTCCGGGACTAGAGAGGTTGCAGTACTTC. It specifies CASSPGLERLQYF.

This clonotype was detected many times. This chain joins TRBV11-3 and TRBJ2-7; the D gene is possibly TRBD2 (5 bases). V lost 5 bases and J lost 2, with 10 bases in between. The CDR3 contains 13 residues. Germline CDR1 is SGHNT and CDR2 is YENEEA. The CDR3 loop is CASSARVPYEQYF. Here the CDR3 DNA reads TGTGCCAGCAGCGCGAGGGTACCCTACGAGCAGTACTTC.

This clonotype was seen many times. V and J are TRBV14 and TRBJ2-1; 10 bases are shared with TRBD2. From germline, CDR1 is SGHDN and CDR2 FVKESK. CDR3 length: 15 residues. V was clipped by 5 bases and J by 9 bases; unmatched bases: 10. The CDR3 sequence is CASSLGASGSVEQFF. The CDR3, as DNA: TGTGCCAGCAGCTTAGGAGCTAGCGGGAGTGTTGAGCAGTTCTTC.

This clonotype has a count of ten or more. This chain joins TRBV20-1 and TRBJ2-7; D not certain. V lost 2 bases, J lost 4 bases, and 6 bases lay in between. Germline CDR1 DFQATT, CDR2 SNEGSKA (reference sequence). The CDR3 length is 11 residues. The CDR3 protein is CSARWEYEQYF. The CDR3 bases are TGCAGTGCTAGATGGGAATACGAGCAGTACTTC.

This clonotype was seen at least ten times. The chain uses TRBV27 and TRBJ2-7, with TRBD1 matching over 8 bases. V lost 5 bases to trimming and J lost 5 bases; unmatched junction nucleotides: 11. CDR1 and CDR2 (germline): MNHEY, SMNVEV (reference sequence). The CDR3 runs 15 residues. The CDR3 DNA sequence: TGTGCCAGCAGTCCAAACGGACAGGGTTTCCACGAGCAGTACTTC. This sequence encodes CASSPNGQGFHEQYF.

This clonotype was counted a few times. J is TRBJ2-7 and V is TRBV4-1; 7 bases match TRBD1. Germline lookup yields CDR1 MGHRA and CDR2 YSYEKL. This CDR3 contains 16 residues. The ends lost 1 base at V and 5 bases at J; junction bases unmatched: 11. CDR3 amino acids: CASSQGRQGSSHEQYF. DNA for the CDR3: TGCGCCAGCAGCCAAGGTAGACAGGGCTCGTCCCACGAGCAGTACTTC.

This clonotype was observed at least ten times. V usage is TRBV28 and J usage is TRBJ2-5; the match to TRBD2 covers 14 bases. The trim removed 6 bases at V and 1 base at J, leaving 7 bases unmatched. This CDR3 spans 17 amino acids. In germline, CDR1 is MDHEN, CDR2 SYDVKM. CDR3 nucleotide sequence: TGTGCCAGCAGCCCGGGACTAGCGGGAGTTTCCCAAGAGACCCAGTACTTC. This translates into CASSPGLAGVSQETQYF.